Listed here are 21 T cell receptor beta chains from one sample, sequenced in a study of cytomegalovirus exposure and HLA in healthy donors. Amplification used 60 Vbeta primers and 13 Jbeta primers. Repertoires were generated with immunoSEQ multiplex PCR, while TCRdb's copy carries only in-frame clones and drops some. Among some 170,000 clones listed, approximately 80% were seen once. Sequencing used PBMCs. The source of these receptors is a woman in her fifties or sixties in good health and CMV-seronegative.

CDR3 bases: TGTGCCAGCAGCTTAGCACTAGCGGGGGGCTACGAGCAGTACTTC. Translated: CASSLALAGGYEQYF. The chain is built from TRBV11-2 and TRBJ2-7, with 12 bases identical to TRBD2. Per the germline V gene, CDR1 is SGHAT and CDR2 is FQNNGV. Trimming at V came to 1 base and at J to 3 bases, leaving 1 base not matched to a gene. The CDR3 sequence is 15 residues long.

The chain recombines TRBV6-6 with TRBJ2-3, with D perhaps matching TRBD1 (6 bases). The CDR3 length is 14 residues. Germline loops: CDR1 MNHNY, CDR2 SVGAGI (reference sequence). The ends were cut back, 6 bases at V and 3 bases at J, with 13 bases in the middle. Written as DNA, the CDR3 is TGTGCCAGCAGCCACAGGGTTGGGACAGATACGCAGTATTTT. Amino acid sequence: CASSHRVGTDTQYF.

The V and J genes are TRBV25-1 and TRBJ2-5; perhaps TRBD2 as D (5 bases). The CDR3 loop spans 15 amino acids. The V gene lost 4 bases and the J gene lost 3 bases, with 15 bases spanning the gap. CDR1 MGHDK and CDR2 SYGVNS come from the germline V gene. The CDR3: CASSGTGKTKETQYF. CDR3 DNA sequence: TGTGCCAGCAGTGGAACCGGGAAAACAAAAGAGACCCAGTACTTC.

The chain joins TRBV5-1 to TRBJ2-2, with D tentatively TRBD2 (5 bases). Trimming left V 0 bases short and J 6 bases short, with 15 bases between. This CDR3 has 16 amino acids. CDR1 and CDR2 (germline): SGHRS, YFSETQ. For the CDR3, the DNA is TGCGCCAGCAGCTTGGCCCCAGGACGGGGATCCGGGGAGCTGTTTTTT. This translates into CASSLAPGRGSGELFF. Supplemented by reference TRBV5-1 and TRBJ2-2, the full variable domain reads KAGVTQTPRYLIKTRGQQVTLSCSPISGHRSVSWYQQTPGQGLQFLFEYFSETQRNKGNFPGRFSGRQFSNSRSEMNVSTLELGDSALYLCASSLAPGRGSGELFFGEGSRLTVL.

The CDR3 sequence is CAWTSSAGTGYTF. The CDR3 coding sequence is TGTGCCTGGACCTCGTCCGCCGGGACAGGCTACACCTTC. This chain uses TRBV30 with TRBJ1-2; D perhaps matches TRBD1 (6 bases). CDR3 length: 13 amino acids. With 4 bases removed from V and 8 bases from J, the gap between germline ends came to 17 bases. Looked up from germline, CDR1 is GTSNPN and CDR2 is SVGIG (reference sequence).

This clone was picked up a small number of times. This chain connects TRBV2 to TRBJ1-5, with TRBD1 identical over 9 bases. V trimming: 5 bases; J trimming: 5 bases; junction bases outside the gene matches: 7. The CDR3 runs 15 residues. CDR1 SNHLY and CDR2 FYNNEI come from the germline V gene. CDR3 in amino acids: CASSKTTGGYQPQHF. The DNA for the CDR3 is TGTGCCAGCAGTAAAACAACAGGGGGCTATCAGCCCCAGCATTTT. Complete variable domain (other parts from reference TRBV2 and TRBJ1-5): EPEVTQTPSHQVTQMGQEVILRCVPISNHLYFYWYRQILGQKVEFLVSFYNNEISEKSEIFDDQFSVERPDGSNFTLKIRSTKLEDSAMYFCASSKTTGGYQPQHFGDGTRLSIL.

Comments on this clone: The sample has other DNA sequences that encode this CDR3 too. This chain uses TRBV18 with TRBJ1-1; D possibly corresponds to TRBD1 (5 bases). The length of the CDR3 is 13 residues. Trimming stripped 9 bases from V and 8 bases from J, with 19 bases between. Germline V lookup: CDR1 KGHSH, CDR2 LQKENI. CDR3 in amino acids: CASSTGFRSEAFF. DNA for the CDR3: TGTGCCAGTTCTACAGGTTTTCGGTCAGAAGCTTTCTTT.

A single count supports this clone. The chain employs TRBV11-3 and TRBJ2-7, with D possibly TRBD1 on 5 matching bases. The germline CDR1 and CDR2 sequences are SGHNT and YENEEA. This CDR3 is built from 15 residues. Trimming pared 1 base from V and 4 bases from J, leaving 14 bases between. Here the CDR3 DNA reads TGTGCCAGCAGCTTAGGGCAGGGTGCACCATACGAGCAGTACTTC. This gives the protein CASSLGQGAPYEQYF.

For the CDR3, the DNA is TGTGCCAGCAGTGTTGAAGGGAGGACGCAGTATTTT. This codes for CASSVEGRTQYF. The V and J genes are TRBV2 and TRBJ2-3; maybe TRBD2 (6 bases). The CDR3 has 12 residues. CDR1 and CDR2 from the germline V gene are SNHLY and FYNNEI. The V gene lost 4 bases and the J gene lost 9 bases, with 11 bases spanning the gap. Combining the CDR3 with reference TRBV2 and TRBJ2-3 gives the whole variable domain EPEVTQTPSHQVTQMGQEVILRCVPISNHLYFYWYRQILGQKVEFLVSFYNNEISEKSEIFDDQFSVERPDGSNFTLKIRSTKLEDSAMYFCASSVEGRTQYFGPGTRLTVL.

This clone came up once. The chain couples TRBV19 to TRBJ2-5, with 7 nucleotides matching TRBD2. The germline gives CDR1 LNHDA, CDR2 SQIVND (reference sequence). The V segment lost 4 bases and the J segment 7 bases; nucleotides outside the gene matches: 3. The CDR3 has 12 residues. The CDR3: CASSTPGGTQYF. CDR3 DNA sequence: TGTGCCAGTAGTACCCCGGGGGGGACCCAGTACTTC.

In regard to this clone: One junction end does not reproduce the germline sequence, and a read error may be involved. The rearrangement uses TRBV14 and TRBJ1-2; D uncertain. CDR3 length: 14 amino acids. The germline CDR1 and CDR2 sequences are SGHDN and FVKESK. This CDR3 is CASSQDPQVYGHTF. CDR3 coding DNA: TGTGCCAGCAGCCAAGACCCGCAGGTCTATGGCCACACCTTC.

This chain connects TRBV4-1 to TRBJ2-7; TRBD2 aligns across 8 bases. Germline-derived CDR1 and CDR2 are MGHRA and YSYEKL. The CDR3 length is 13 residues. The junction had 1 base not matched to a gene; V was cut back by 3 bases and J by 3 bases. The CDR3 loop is CASSQGLGYEQYF. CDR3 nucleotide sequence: TGCGCCAGCAGCCAGGGACTAGGCTACGAGCAGTACTTC.

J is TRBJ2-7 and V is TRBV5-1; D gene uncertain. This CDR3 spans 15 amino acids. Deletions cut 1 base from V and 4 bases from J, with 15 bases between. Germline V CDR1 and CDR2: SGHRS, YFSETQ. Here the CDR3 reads CASSLNAGEPYEQYF. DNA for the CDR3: TGCGCCAGCAGCTTGAATGCAGGCGAACCTTACGAGCAGTACTTC. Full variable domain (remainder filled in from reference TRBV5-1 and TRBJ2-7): KAGVTQTPRYLIKTRGQQVTLSCSPISGHRSVSWYQQTPGQGLQFLFEYFSETQRNKGNFPGRFSGRQFSNSRSEMNVSTLELGDSALYLCASSLNAGEPYEQYFGPGTRLTVT.

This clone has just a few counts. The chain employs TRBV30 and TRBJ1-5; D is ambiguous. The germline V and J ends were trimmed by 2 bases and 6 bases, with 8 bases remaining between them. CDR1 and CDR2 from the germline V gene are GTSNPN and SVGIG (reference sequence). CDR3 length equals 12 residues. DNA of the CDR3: TGTGCCTGGAGTCATTCAGGTCAGCCCCAGCATTTT. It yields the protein CAWSHSGQPQHF.

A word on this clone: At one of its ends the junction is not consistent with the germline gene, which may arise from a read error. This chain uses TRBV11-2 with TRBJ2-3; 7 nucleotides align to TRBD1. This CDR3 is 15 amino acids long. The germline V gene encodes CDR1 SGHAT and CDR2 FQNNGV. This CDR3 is CVSSLAVRGSDTQYF. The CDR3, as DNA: TGTGTCAGCAGCTTAGCTGTCAGGGGGTCAGATACGCAGTATTTT.

The CDR3 DNA follows: TGTGCCATCAGTGACAGCGCGGAGCAGTACTTC. This gives the protein CAISDSAEQYF. The genes are TRBV10-3 and TRBJ2-7, with D unclear. The CDR3 totals 11 residues. V was shortened by 3 bases and J by 7 bases, with 7 bases between the two germline ends. Germline CDR1 reads ENHRY; CDR2 reads SYGVKD.

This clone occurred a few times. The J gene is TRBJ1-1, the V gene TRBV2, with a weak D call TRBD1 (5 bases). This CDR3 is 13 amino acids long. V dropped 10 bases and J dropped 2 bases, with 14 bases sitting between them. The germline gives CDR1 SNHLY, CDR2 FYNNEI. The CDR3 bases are TGTGCCACCCAGACAGAGAGTAACACTGAAGCTTTCTTT. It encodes CATQTESNTEAFF.

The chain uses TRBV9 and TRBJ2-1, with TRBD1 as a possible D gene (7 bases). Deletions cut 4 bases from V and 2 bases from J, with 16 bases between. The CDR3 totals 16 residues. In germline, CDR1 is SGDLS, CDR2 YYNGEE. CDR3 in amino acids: CASSLRGDSAYNEQFF. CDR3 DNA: TGTGCCAGCAGCCTTAGGGGGGACAGTGCCTACAATGAGCAGTTCTTC.

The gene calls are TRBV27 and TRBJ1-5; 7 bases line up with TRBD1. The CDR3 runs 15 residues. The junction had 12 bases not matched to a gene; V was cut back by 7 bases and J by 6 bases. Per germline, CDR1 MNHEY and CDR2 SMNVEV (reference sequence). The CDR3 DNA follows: TGTGCCAGCACCTTATCGACAGGGACGAGTCAGCCCCAGCATTTT. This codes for CASTLSTGTSQPQHF.

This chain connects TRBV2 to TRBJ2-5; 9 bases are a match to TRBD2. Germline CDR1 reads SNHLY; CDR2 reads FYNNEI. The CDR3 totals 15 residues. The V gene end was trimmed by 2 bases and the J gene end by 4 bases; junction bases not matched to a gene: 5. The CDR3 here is CASSEPSGGTETQYF. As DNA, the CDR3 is TGTGCCAGCAGTGAACCCAGCGGGGGGACAGAGACCCAGTACTTC.

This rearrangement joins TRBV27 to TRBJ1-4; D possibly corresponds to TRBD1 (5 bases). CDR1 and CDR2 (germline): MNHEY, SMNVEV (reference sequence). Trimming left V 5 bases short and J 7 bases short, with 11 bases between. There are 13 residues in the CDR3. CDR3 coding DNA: TGTGCCAGCAGTCCTCGGGGGGGTGAAAAACTGTTTTTT. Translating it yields CASSPRGGEKLFF.